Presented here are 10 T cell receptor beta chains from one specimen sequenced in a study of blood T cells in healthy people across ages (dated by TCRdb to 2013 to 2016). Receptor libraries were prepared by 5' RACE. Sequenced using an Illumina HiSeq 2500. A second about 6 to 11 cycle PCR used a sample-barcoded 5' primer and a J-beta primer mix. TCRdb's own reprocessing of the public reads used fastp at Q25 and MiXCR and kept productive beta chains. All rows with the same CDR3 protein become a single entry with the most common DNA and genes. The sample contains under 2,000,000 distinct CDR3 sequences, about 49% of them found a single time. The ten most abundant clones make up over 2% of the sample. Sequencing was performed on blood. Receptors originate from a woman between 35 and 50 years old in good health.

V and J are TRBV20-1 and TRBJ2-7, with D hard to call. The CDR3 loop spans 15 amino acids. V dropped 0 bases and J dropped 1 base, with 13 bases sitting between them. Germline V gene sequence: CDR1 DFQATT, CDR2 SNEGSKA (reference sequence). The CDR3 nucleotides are TGCAGTGCTAGAGACCGCCGGGTTCCTTCCTACGAGCAGTACTTC. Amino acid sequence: CSARDRRVPSYEQYF.

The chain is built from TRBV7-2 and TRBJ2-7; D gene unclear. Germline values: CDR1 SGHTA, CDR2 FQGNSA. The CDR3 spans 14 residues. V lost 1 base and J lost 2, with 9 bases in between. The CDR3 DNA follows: TGTGCCAGCAGCTTAGTTGGATTAGCCTACGAGCAGTACTTC. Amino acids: CASSLVGLAYEQYF.

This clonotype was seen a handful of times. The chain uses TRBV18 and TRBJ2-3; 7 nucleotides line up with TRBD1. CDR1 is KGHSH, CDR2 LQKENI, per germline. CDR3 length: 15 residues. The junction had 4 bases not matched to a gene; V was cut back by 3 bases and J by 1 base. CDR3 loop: CASSPLDRGTDTQYF. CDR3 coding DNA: TGTGCCAGCTCACCTCTTGACAGGGGCACAGATACGCAGTATTTT. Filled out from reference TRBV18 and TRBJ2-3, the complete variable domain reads NAGVMQNPRHLVRRRGQEARLRCSPMKGHSHVYWYRQLPEEGLKFMVYLQKENIIDESGMPKERFSAEFPKEGPSILRIQQVVRGDSAAYFCASSPLDRGTDTQYFGPGTRLTVL.

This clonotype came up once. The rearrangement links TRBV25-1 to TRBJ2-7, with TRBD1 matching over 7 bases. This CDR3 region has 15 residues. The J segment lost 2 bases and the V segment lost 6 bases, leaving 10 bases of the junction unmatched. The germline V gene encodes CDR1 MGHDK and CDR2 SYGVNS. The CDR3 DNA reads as TGTGCCAGCAGGGGTTTTGGGGACAGAGCCTACGAGCAGTACTTC. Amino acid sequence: CASRGFGDRAYEQYF.

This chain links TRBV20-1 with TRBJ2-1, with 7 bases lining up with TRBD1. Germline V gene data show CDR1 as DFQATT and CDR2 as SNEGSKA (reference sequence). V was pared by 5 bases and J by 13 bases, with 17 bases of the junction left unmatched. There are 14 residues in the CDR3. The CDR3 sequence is CSAADRVGPDNQFF. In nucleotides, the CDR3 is TGCAGTGCTGCAGACAGGGTCGGGCCAGACAACCAGTTCTTC.

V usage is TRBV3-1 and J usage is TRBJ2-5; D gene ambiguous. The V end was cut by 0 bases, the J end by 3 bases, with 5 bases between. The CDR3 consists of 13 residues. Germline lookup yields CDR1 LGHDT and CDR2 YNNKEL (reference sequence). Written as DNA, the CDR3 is TGTGCCAGCAGCCAAGAGTTTGAAGAGACCCAGTACTTC. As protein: CASSQEFEETQYF.

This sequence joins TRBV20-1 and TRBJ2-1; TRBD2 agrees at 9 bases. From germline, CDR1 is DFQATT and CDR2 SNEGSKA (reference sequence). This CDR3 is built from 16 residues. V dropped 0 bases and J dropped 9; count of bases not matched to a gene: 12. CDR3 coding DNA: TGCAGTGCTAGAGATCATCTGCGGGGGGGGCCGGGTGAGCAGTTCTTC. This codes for CSARDHLRGGPGEQFF.

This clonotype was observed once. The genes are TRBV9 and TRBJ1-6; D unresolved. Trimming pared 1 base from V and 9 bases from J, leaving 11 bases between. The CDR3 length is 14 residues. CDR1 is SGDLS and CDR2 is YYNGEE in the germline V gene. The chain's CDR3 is CASSVRWSSSPLHF. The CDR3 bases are TGTGCCAGCAGCGTACGTTGGTCTAGTTCACCCCTCCACTTT.

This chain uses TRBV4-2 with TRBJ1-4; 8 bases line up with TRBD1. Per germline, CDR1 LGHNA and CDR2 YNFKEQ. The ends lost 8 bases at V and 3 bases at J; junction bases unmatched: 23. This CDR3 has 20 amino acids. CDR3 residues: CASVQLGSGQGNSANEKLFF. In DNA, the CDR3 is TGTGCCAGCGTCCAGCTCGGGTCAGGACAGGGAAATTCGGCTAATGAAAAACTGTTTTTT.

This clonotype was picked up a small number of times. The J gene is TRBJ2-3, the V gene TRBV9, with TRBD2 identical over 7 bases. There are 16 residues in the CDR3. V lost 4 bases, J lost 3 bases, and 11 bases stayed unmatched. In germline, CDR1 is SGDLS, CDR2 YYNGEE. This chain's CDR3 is CASSPRPGGTTDTQYF. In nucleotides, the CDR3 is TGTGCCAGCAGCCCTAGGCCCGGGGGGACGACAGATACGCAGTATTTT.